Below are 29 T cell receptor beta chains sequenced from a single sample in a study of cytomegalovirus exposure and HLA in healthy donors. The study ran its PCR with 60 Vbeta and 13 Jbeta primers. The assay was immunoSEQ multiplex PCR, and TCRdb's table has in-frame clones only and misses some. The table shows more than 95,000 clones, with about 84% occurring only once. Sequencing was carried out using PBMCs. The receptors were gathered from a man aged 18 to 29 in good health and CMV-seropositive.

The CDR3 protein is CASSLVFAGDQETQYF. Written as DNA, the CDR3 is TGCGCCAGCAGCTTGGTTTTTGCGGGGGACCAAGAGACCCAGTACTTC. The chain recombines TRBV5-1 with TRBJ2-5; 7 nucleotides match TRBD2. The CDR3 covers 16 residues. Trimming cost V 0 bases and J 0 bases; bases outside gene matches: 5. Germline V CDR1 and CDR2: SGHRS, YFSETQ. The full variable domain, in which reference TRBV5-1 and TRBJ2-5 provide the parts outside the CDR3, is KAGVTQTPRYLIKTRGQQVTLSCSPISGHRSVSWYQQTPGQGLQFLFEYFSETQRNKGNFPGRFSGRQFSNSRSEMNVSTLELGDSALYLCASSLVFAGDQETQYFGPGTRLLVL.

The V call is TRBV5-4, the J call TRBJ1-1; D remains unclear. CDR3 length: 15 residues. The germline CDR1 and CDR2 sequences are SGHNT and YYREEE (reference sequence). The V end lost 2 bases, the J end lost 2 bases, and 13 bases lay between the germline ends. CDR3 residues: CASSLSLGRNTEAFF. In DNA form, the CDR3 reads TGTGCCAGCAGCTTATCACTAGGCAGAAACACTGAAGCTTTCTTT. The complete variable domain, with remaining parts taken from reference TRBV5-4 and TRBJ1-1, reads ETGVTQSPTHLIKTRGQQVTLRCSSQSGHNTVSWYQQALGQGPQFIFQYYREEENGRGNFPPRFSGLQFPNYSSELNVNALELDDSALYLCASSLSLGRNTEAFFGQGTRLTVV.

This clone was seen a handful of times. The V and J genes are TRBV10-3 and TRBJ1-1; no clear D gene. Between the trimmed V and J ends, which lost 4 bases and 1 base, there was a span of 10 bases. There are 14 residues in the CDR3. Looked up from germline, CDR1 is ENHRY and CDR2 is SYGVKD. Here the CDR3 DNA reads TGTGCCATCAGTGGCCAGAAAGAGAACACTGAAGCTTTCTTT. Translated, it gives CAISGQKENTEAFF.

The J gene is TRBJ1-3, the V gene TRBV30, with TRBD1 as a possible D gene (5 bases). In germline, CDR1 is GTSNPN, CDR2 SVGIG (reference sequence). The V end was cut by 3 bases, the J end by 2 bases, with 11 bases between. The CDR3 runs to 14 residues. CDR3 sequence reads: CAWRGGGAGNTIYF. In nucleotides, the CDR3 is TGTGCCTGGAGAGGAGGAGGGGCTGGAAACACCATATATTTT.

The chain employs TRBV14 and TRBJ1-2, with D possibly being TRBD1 (5 bases). The V end lost 6 bases, the J end lost 4 bases, and 12 bases lay between the germline ends. Germline assignment: CDR1 SGHDN and CDR2 FVKESK. The CDR3 consists of 13 residues. The CDR3 DNA reads as TGTGCCAGCAGTGTTTTGGGGGGCTATGGCTACACCTTC. Encoded protein: CASSVLGGYGYTF.

The chain uses TRBV19 and TRBJ2-1; TRBD2 matches 10 bases. The ends lost 9 bases at V and 3 bases at J; junction bases unmatched: 5. Per germline, CDR1 LNHDA and CDR2 SQIVND (reference sequence). CDR3 length: 14 residues. CDR3 loop: CASKAGGNYNEQFF. The CDR3 DNA follows: TGTGCCAGCAAAGCGGGAGGGAACTACAATGAGCAGTTCTTC.

The chain couples TRBV19 to TRBJ2-4, with 8 bases that match TRBD1. The V and J ends lost 8 bases and 6 bases, in that order; junction bases with no gene match: 6. CDR3 size: 13 residues. The germline CDR1 and CDR2 sequences are LNHDA and SQIVND (reference sequence). CDR3 residues: CASDAGTGNIQYF. CDR3 sequence (DNA): TGTGCCAGTGATGCCGGGACAGGAAACATTCAGTACTTC. The full variable domain, with the rest looked up from reference TRBV19 and TRBJ2-4, is DGGITQSPKYLFRKEGQNVTLSCEQNLNHDAMYWYRQDPGQGLRLIYYSQIVNDFQKGDIAEGYSVSREKKESFPLTVTSAQKNPTAFYLCASDAGTGNIQYFGAGTRLSVL.

V usage is TRBV10-1 and J usage is TRBJ2-2, with D maybe TRBD2 (5 bases). In germline, CDR1 is WNHNN, CDR2 SYGVQD (reference sequence). Trimming removed 6 bases at V and 7 bases at J, with 12 bases between. The CDR3 has 13 residues. The CDR3 spells CASRREQDGELFF. CDR3 nucleotides: TGCGCCAGCAGGAGGGAGCAAGACGGGGAGCTGTTTTTT.

Only a few counts were recorded for this clone. The sample has other DNA sequences that encode this CDR3 too. V usage is TRBV6-1 and J usage is TRBJ1-1, with D perhaps matching TRBD1 (5 bases). The CDR3 is 14 residues long. Germline CDR1 reads MNHNS; CDR2 reads SASEGT. The ends were cut back, 1 base at V and 4 bases at J, with 10 bases in the middle. CDR3 DNA sequence: TGTGCCAGCAGTGAAGGTTCGGGGGGCACTGAAGCTTTCTTT. Protein sequence: CASSEGSGGTEAFF.

A note on this clone: Other DNA sequences within the sample encode an identical CDR3. The V call is TRBV11-2, the J call TRBJ2-1; D unclear. Trimming cost V 5 bases and J 7 bases, with 6 bases left between them. This CDR3 spans 11 amino acids. CDR1 is SGHAT, CDR2 FQNNGV, per germline. The CDR3 DNA sequence: TGTGCCAGCAGCCTAACGAATGAGCAGTTCTTC. The encoded protein is CASSLTNEQFF. The full variable domain, rest sourced from reference TRBV11-2 and TRBJ2-1, is EAGVAQSPRYKIIEKRQSVAFWCNPISGHATLYWYQQILGQGPKLLIQFQNNGVVDDSQLPKDRFSAERLKGVDSTLKIQPAKLEDSAVYLCASSLTNEQFFGPGTRLTVL.

The rearrangement links TRBV5-5 to TRBJ2-7; D gene unclear. The CDR3 covers 13 residues. V lost 1 base and J 5 bases, leaving 10 bases between the germline ends. The germline CDR1 and CDR2 sequences are SGHKS and YYEKEE (reference sequence). The DNA for the CDR3 is TGTGCCAGCAGCTTGTTGCCCGAGAACGAGCAGTACTTC. This encodes CASSLLPENEQYF.

The chain joins TRBV7-8 to TRBJ2-7, with D possibly being TRBD1 (6 bases). The germline V gene has CDR1 SGHVS and CDR2 FQNEAQ. The V end lost 3 bases, the J end lost 6 bases, and 15 bases lay between the germline ends. This CDR3 contains 14 residues. The CDR3 region is CASSFSQGIGEQYF. The CDR3 bases are TGTGCCAGCAGCTTTTCGCAGGGGATCGGCGAGCAGTACTTC.

V gene TRBV5-1 combines with J gene TRBJ2-1; the D gene is possibly TRBD2 (7 bases). Per the germline V gene, CDR1 is SGHRS and CDR2 is YFSETQ. The CDR3 loop spans 15 amino acids. The V and J ends lost 2 bases and 7 bases respectively, with 16 bases between them. CDR3 residues: CASSLGGGRRNEQFF. The CDR3 region has the DNA TGCGCCAGCAGCTTAGGGGGGGGAAGGCGGAATGAGCAGTTCTTC.

J is TRBJ2-3 and V is TRBV11-2, with 8 bases lining up with TRBD2. The trim removed 1 base at V and 2 bases at J, leaving 5 bases unmatched. Germline lookup yields CDR1 SGHAT and CDR2 FQNNGV. This CDR3 has 16 residues. CDR3 DNA sequence: TGTGCCAGCAGCTTAGGTTCGGGGGGGGCCACAGATACGCAGTATTTT. Its protein product is CASSLGSGGATDTQYF.

This clone came up a few times. V and J are TRBV5-1 and TRBJ1-1; 7 bases fit TRBD1. Trimming at V came to 3 bases and at J to 4 bases, leaving 9 bases not matched to a gene. Looked up from germline, CDR1 is SGHRS and CDR2 is YFSETQ. The CDR3 sequence is 15 residues long. DNA for the CDR3: TGCGCCAGCAGCTCCCCGACAGGGACGAGCACTGAAGCTTTCTTT. Its translation is CASSSPTGTSTEAFF.

This clone was seen a single time. The gene calls are TRBV9 and TRBJ2-3, with unresolved D. The CDR3 spans 14 residues. Per the germline V gene, CDR1 is SGDLS and CDR2 is YYNGEE. Trimming removed 3 bases at V and 2 bases at J, with 10 bases between. The CDR3 sequence: CASSAGFVTDTQYF. CDR3 nucleotide sequence: TGTGCCAGCAGCGCCGGGTTCGTCACAGATACGCAGTATTTT.

In this sample, this clone turned up once. V and J are TRBV7-6 and TRBJ1-3, with D perhaps matching TRBD1 (5 bases). V was pared by 5 bases and J by 4 bases, with 9 bases between. The length of the CDR3 is 13 residues. Germline V gene lookup returns CDR1 SGHVS and CDR2 FNYEAQ. The CDR3 sequence: CASSQTGGNTIYF. The CDR3 bases are TGTGCCAGCAGCCAAACAGGAGGAAACACCATATATTTT.

J is TRBJ2-5 and V is TRBV6-5; 7 bases fit TRBD1. V shed 10 bases, J shed 3 bases, and the junction held 14 bases outside the gene matches. Germline values: CDR1 MNHEY, CDR2 SVGAGI. This CDR3 comprises 15 residues. CDR3 amino acids: CATSQQGLLEETQYF. The DNA of the CDR3 is TGTGCCACCTCCCAACAGGGGTTGTTGGAAGAGACCCAGTACTTC.

The chain has TRBV6-6 and TRBJ2-7; TRBD1 is a possible D gene (6 bases). Trimming took off 7 bases at V and 2 bases at J, with 15 bases between the two ends. CDR1 and CDR2 (germline): MNHNY, SVGAGI (reference sequence). This CDR3 region has 14 residues. The CDR3 loop is CASTRTRGPYEQYF. CDR3 coding DNA: TGTGCCAGCACCCGTACCAGGGGACCCTACGAGCAGTACTTC.

The J gene is TRBJ2-5, the V gene TRBV5-4; 11 bases are shared with TRBD1. The junction had 11 bases not matched to a gene; V was cut back by 3 bases and J by 4 bases. The CDR3 has 17 residues. CDR1 and CDR2 (germline): SGHNT, YYREEE (reference sequence). The CDR3 is CASSWIGQGALRETQYF. Here the CDR3 DNA reads TGTGCCAGCAGCTGGATAGGACAGGGGGCGCTTCGAGAGACCCAGTACTTC.

The chain carries TRBV2 and TRBJ2-1; D not certain. Germline CDR1 and CDR2: SNHLY and FYNNEI. The V and J ends lost 7 bases and 5 bases respectively, with 15 bases between them. This CDR3 has 14 residues. The CDR3 nucleotides read TGTGCCAGCAACTTGGCGGTCCTTAACAATGAGCAGTTCTTC. This sequence encodes CASNLAVLNNEQFF. The entire variable domain, with the rest obtained from reference TRBV2 and TRBJ2-1, is as follows: EPEVTQTPSHQVTQMGQEVILRCVPISNHLYFYWYRQILGQKVEFLVSFYNNEISEKSEIFDDQFSVERPDGSNFTLKIRSTKLEDSAMYFCASNLAVLNNEQFFGPGTRLTVL.

This sequence joins TRBV4-1 and TRBJ2-6; no clear D. The CDR3 is 18 residues long. V lost 0 bases and J 0 bases, leaving 12 bases between the germline ends. Germline assignment: CDR1 MGHRA and CDR2 YSYEKL. Here the CDR3 reads CASSQEGARYSGANVLTF. The DNA of the CDR3 is TGCGCCAGCAGCCAAGAAGGCGCGAGGTACTCTGGGGCCAACGTCCTGACTTTC.

V and J are TRBV7-7 and TRBJ2-2, with D possibly matching TRBD2 (5 bases). Germline lookup yields CDR1 SSHAT and CDR2 FNYEAQ (reference sequence). V was clipped by 3 bases and J by 0 bases, with 11 bases between them. CDR3 length: 16 residues. The CDR3 coding sequence is TGTGCCAGCAGCTTTGGGCTAGCCACGAACACCGGGGAGCTGTTTTTT. This codes for CASSFGLATNTGELFF.

The V call is TRBV6-4, the J call TRBJ2-2; D not resolved. In germline, CDR1 is MRHNA, CDR2 SNTAGT. The length of the CDR3 is 14 residues. The germline V and J ends were trimmed by 4 bases and 6 bases, with 12 bases remaining between them. The CDR3 DNA is TGTGCCAGCAGTGGAGCAGGCAGTCCCGGGGAGCTGTTTTTT. Amino acid sequence: CASSGAGSPGELFF.

The rearrangement links TRBV9 to TRBJ2-1; 16 bases match TRBD2. V gave up 2 bases and J gave up 6 bases; unmatched junction bases: 2. There are 16 residues in the CDR3. CDR1 and CDR2 from the germline V gene are SGDLS and YYNGEE. CDR3 bases: TGTGCCAGCAGCGTGGGACTAGCGGGAGGGTTCAATGAGCAGTTCTTC. Translating it yields CASSVGLAGGFNEQFF.

This chain joins TRBV7-8 and TRBJ2-2; TRBD2 matches at 13 bases. Trimming removed 3 bases from V and 5 bases from J; junction bases left unmatched: 6. Germline loops: CDR1 SGHVS, CDR2 FQNEAQ. The CDR3 has 17 residues. The CDR3 here is CASSFRTSGRSTGELFF. CDR3 sequence (DNA): TGTGCCAGCAGCTTTAGGACTAGCGGGAGAAGTACCGGGGAGCTGTTTTTT.

This chain links TRBV7-2 with TRBJ1-1, with a weak D call TRBD1 (5 bases). Per the germline V gene, CDR1 is SGHTA and CDR2 is FQGNSA. V was pared by 0 bases and J by 4 bases, with 12 bases between. This CDR3 spans 15 amino acids. CDR3 DNA: TGTGCCAGCAGCTTAGCTCAGGGCCCTGGCACTGAAGCTTTCTTT. The encoded protein is CASSLAQGPGTEAFF.

J is TRBJ2-5 and V is TRBV5-5; D is possibly TRBD1 (6 bases). The CDR3 is made up of 14 amino acids. V lost 2 bases and J 5 bases, leaving 13 bases between the germline ends. CDR1 is SGHKS and CDR2 is YYEKEE in the germline V gene (reference sequence). DNA of the CDR3: TGTGCCAGCAGCTTATTCAGGGGCGCGGAGACCCAGTACTTC. It codes for CASSLFRGAETQYF.

The V call is TRBV6-6, the J call TRBJ2-7; D is undetermined. V shed 0 bases and J shed 1 base, with 10 bases lying between them. Germline-derived CDR1 and CDR2 are MNHNY and SVGAGI (reference sequence). The CDR3 is 15 amino acids. In DNA form, the CDR3 reads TGTGCCAGCAGTTACTCAGCTGAACCTTCCTACGAGCAGTACTTC. Translating it yields CASSYSAEPSYEQYF.